Each of the 13 T cell receptor beta chains below was sequenced from the same sample in a study of vaccination effects on CD4 cells after COVID-19. CD4+ T cells specific for antigen were expanded with viral peptide pools by the ViraFEST assay before sequencing. On roughly day 10 of culture, CD4+ T cells were separated out. Having tested negative for nucleocapsid antibodies, the vaccine recipients showed no prior SARS-CoV-2 infection. No antigen is known for these receptors. Profiled with immunoSEQ multiplex PCR; TCRdb holds only in-frame clones, not every one. This sample carries some 24,000 clones, 65% to 80% of them seen once, and the ten largest clones take about 9.3%. The sequences come from CD4+ T cells from PBMCs cultured with HCoV-NL63 spike peptides, collected before COVID-19 vaccination. These receptors all stem from a human donor who received a COVID-19 vaccine.

This rearrangement joins TRBV4-2 to TRBJ1-2, with a possible D match to TRBD1 (6 bases). The V gene lost 2 bases and the J gene lost 2 bases, with 12 bases spanning the gap. From germline, CDR1 is LGHNA and CDR2 YNFKEQ. The CDR3 contains 15 residues. The CDR3 here is CASSQPTDSNYGYTF. CDR3 nucleotides: TGTGCCAGCAGCCAACCAACGGACAGCAACTATGGCTACACCTTC.

V gene TRBV5-6 combines with J gene TRBJ2-1; D is tentatively TRBD1 or TRBD2 (5 bases each). V was shortened by 3 bases and J by 0 bases, with 10 bases between the two germline ends. The CDR3 consists of 15 residues. CDR1 and CDR2 (germline): SGHDT, YYEEEE. The CDR3 reads CASSWGLTSYNEQFF. CDR3 DNA sequence: TGTGCCAGCAGCTGGGGGTTAACCTCCTACAATGAGCAGTTCTTC.

The CDR3 loop is CASSVGGLAGRETQYF. The CDR3, as DNA: TGTGCCAGCAGCGTAGGGGGACTAGCGGGGCGGGAGACCCAGTACTTC. The gene calls are TRBV7-8 and TRBJ2-5; 13 nucleotides align to TRBD2. V lost 5 bases and J lost 5; bases outside the gene matches: 8. This CDR3 has 16 amino acids. Germline V lookup: CDR1 SGHVS, CDR2 FQNEAQ. The full variable domain, with the rest looked up from reference TRBV7-8 and TRBJ2-5, is GAGVSQSPRYKVAKRGQDVALRCDPISGHVSLFWYQQALGQGPEFLTYFQNEAQLDKSGLPSDRFFAERPEGSVSTLKIQRTQQEDSAVYLCASSVGGLAGRETQYFGPGTRLLVL.

In its sample, this clone was seen once. V is TRBV3-1 (or the pseudogene TRBV3-2) and J is TRBJ1-2, with D unresolved. There are 12 residues in the CDR3. Trimming pared 1 base from V and 1 base from J, leaving 1 base between. Germline V gene data show CDR1 as LGHDT and CDR2 as YNNKEL (reference sequence). The CDR3 coding sequence is TGTGCCAGCAGCCAAGTTAACTATGGCTACACCTTC. It is translated as CASSQVNYGYTF.

This chain links TRBV4-2 with TRBJ2-2; no clear D. With 0 bases removed from V and 0 bases from J, the gap between germline ends came to 5 bases. CDR3 length equals 15 residues. CDR1 and CDR2 (germline): LGHNA, YNFKEQ. The CDR3 sequence is CASSQERSNTGELFF. Written as DNA, the CDR3 is TGTGCCAGCAGCCAAGAACGTTCGAACACCGGGGAGCTGTTTTTT.

This chain uses TRBV5-1 with TRBJ2-3; D is possibly TRBD2 (5 bases). Looked up from germline, CDR1 is SGHRS and CDR2 is YFSETQ. The V end lost 6 bases, the J end lost 2 bases, and 16 bases lay between the germline ends. This CDR3 comprises 15 residues. CDR3 sequence (DNA): TGCGCCAGCAAACCCGGCCGGGGAGCCACAGATACGCAGTATTTT. Protein sequence: CASKPGRGATDTQYF.

V gene TRBV4-1 combines with J gene TRBJ1-1; TRBD1 might be the D (6 bases). The germline V gene has CDR1 MGHRA and CDR2 YSYEKL. Trimming left V 3 bases short and J 0 bases short, with 8 bases between. The CDR3 is 14 amino acids. The CDR3 DNA reads TGCGCCAGCAGCCAGGGACACCTGAACACTGAAGCTTTCTTT. Translated, it gives CASSQGHLNTEAFF.

This sequence joins TRBV20-1 and TRBJ1-5; D is uncertain. Trimming stripped 6 bases from V and 1 base from J, with 4 bases between. Per germline, CDR1 DFQATT and CDR2 SNEGSKA (reference sequence). The CDR3 length is 11 residues. CDR3 region: CSAGSNQPQHF. Written as DNA, the CDR3 is TGCAGTGCCGGAAGCAATCAGCCCCAGCATTTT.

This rearrangement joins TRBV4-2 to TRBJ2-5; TRBD1 matches 8 bases. V lost 5 bases and J lost 5; bases outside the gene matches: 7. CDR3 length: 14 amino acids. From germline, CDR1 is LGHNA and CDR2 YNFKEQ. The CDR3 region is CASSLPTGDETQYF. The CDR3 region has the DNA TGTGCCAGCAGCTTACCGACAGGGGACGAGACCCAGTACTTC.

The V and J genes are TRBV13 and TRBJ1-1; D uncertain. Trimming removed 7 bases from V and 0 bases from J, with 9 bases in between. Germline CDR1 reads PRHDT; CDR2 reads FYEKMQ (reference sequence). This CDR3 comprises 13 residues. The CDR3 spells CASTYRVNTEAFF. In DNA form, the CDR3 reads TGTGCCAGCACCTACCGGGTGAACACTGAAGCTTTCTTT.

The chain is built from TRBV28 and TRBJ1-3, with TRBD1 identical over 8 bases. CDR1 MDHEN and CDR2 SYDVKM come from the germline V gene. The V and J ends lost 4 bases and 1 base, in that order; junction bases with no gene match: 3. The CDR3 is 15 amino acids. In DNA form, the CDR3 reads TGTGCCAGCAGTTCAGGGGGCCGGTCTGGAAACACCATATATTTT. It translates to CASSSGGRSGNTIYF.

In DNA form, the CDR3 reads TGTGCCAGTACGTTCGCGGACAGGGGGACCGGGGAGCTGTTTTTT. It codes for CASTFADRGTGELFF. The rearrangement uses TRBV19 and TRBJ2-2; TRBD1 agrees at 10 bases. V gave up 7 bases and J gave up 5 bases; unmatched junction bases: 7. This CDR3 comprises 15 residues. Germline values: CDR1 LNHDA, CDR2 SQIVND (reference sequence).

The V gene is TRBV11-2, the J gene TRBJ1-1; 7 bases match TRBD1. This CDR3 region has 15 residues. The germline V gene has CDR1 SGHAT and CDR2 FQNNGV. V lost 3 bases to trimming and J lost 4 bases; unmatched junction nucleotides: 8. The CDR3 spells CASSFSTGSFTEAFF. The CDR3 DNA is TGTGCCAGCAGCTTTTCGACAGGGAGTTTCACTGAAGCTTTCTTT. Combining the CDR3 with reference TRBV11-2 and TRBJ1-1 gives the whole variable domain EAGVAQSPRYKIIEKRQSVAFWCNPISGHATLYWYQQILGQGPKLLIQFQNNGVVDDSQLPKDRFSAERLKGVDSTLKIQPAKLEDSAVYLCASSFSTGSFTEAFFGQGTRLTVV.